This T cell receptor (beta chain) was sequenced in a study of T-cell reconstitution after alpha-beta-depleted transplantation in children. TCRbeta library preparation incorporated unique molecular identifiers. MiXCR, run by TCRdb on the PCR reads, gives a single entry per CDR3 protein. Of 800,000 to 1,000,000 distinct CDR3 sequences in the sample, about 30% are singletons; the top ten hold roughly 27%. As for this clonotype: No conserved phenylalanine or tryptophan ends this CDR3, so it is likely a read error. The DNA is left out, because the CDR3 cannot be placed on it with certainty; the CDR3 is given as TCRdb lists it.

This clonotype was sampled from a boy less than two years old who had a stem cell transplant for SCID, so the T cells may come from the graft donor. Specimen: PBMCs, mostly from graft donor cells, collected 360 days after TCRalphabeta/CD19-depleted stem cell transplant.

The CDR3: CASSLSCGQGN. This rearrangement joins TRBV27 to TRBJ2-7; TRBD1, as called in the table, went unchecked against the DNA. The length of the CDR3 is 11 amino acids, counting both ends. Germline assignment: CDR1 MNHEY and CDR2 SMNVEV (reference sequence).